This TCR beta chain emerged from a study of T and B cells in COVID-19 patients. From blood, roughly 220-550 ng of genomic DNA served as TRB template. The CDR3 contains 17 residues. V trimming: 3 bases; J trimming: 5 bases; junction bases outside the gene matches: 10. Germline-derived CDR1 and CDR2 are LGHNA and YSLEER. BIOMED2 TRB-A/B primer pools were used in multiplex TRB PCR. One entry per CDR3 protein, called by TCRdb with MiXCR from the multiplex PCR reads. The repertoire consists of around 15,000 distinct CDR3 sequences, with 28% occurring once and the leading ten covering approximately 4.5%. The receptor comes from a human donor who had recovered from COVID-19. The chain is built from TRBV4-3 and TRBJ2-2, with 9 bases lining up with TRBD1. Input material: blood. For the CDR3, the DNA is TGCGCCAGCAGCCATGCTCCGGGACAGGGTGGAACCGGGGAGCTGTTTTTT. Amino acid sequence: CASSHAPGQGGTGELFF.